This T cell receptor beta chain is drawn from a study of T cell repertoires in cytomegalovirus infection. Background on the study: Indications of both CMV infection and matching HLA type were provided by public TCR beta signatures.

For this clonotype: What it binds is unknown.

Trimming left V 2 bases short and J 6 bases short, with 7 bases between. Germline loops: CDR1 SEHNR, CDR2 FQNEAQ (reference sequence). The CDR3 length is 12 residues. TCRdb re-called the reads with MiXCR, one entry per CDR3 protein. Here the sample spans some 680,000 distinct CDR3 sequences, 35% to 45% being singletons. Broader study findings: Carriers of CMV plus the relevant HLA were identified by cumulative public TCR beta family frequency. In two of eight donors, the top clonotype was HLA-C-restricted CMV-specific.

What was sequenced was PBMCs. V gene TRBV7-9 combines with J gene TRBJ1-1; D is uncertain. This TCR derives from a human donor in good health (CMV status not recorded). Some clones in this sample may be carry-over from other donors' samples. The CDR3 sequence: CASSLYEAEAFF. DNA of the CDR3: TGTGCCAGCAGCTTATATGAAGCTGAAGCTTTCTTT. Using reference TRBV7-9 and TRBJ1-1 for the parts outside the CDR3, the full variable domain is DTGVSQNPRHKITKRGQNVTFRCDPISEHNRLYWYRQTLGQGPEFLTYFQNEAQLEKSRLLSDRFSAERPKGSFSTLEIQRTEQGDSAMYLCASSLYEAEAFFGQGTRLTVV.